Below, 3 T cell receptor beta chains from the same sample are listed, as sequenced in a study of T cell responses to AZD1222 COVID-19 vaccine. The protocol was immunoSEQ multiplex PCR, while the TCRdb copy is restricted to in-frame clones and leaves out a portion. The table gives over 140,000 clones; the top ten clones make up roughly 2% of it. Sequencing was performed on peripheral blood. The receptors were sampled from an adult in good health.

The chain uses TRBV19 and TRBJ2-2; D unresolved. V was shortened by 3 bases and J by 6 bases, with 8 bases between the two germline ends. CDR3 length: 13 amino acids. CDR1 is LNHDA and CDR2 is SQIVND in the germline V gene (reference sequence). The CDR3: CASSIFESGELFF. CDR3 sequence (DNA): TGTGCCAGTAGTATTTTTGAGTCCGGGGAGCTGTTTTTT.

The rearrangement uses TRBV6-6 and TRBJ1-6; 9 nucleotides match TRBD1. With V trimmed by 2 bases and J by 9 bases, 8 bases remained unmatched. CDR3 length: 16 residues. CDR1 is MNHNY and CDR2 is SVGAGI in the germline V gene (reference sequence). CDR3 nucleotide sequence: TGTGCCAGCAGTTACGGAACTGAGACAGGGGGTTCACCCCTCCACTTT. Protein: CASSYGTETGGSPLHF.

The genes are TRBV5-1 and TRBJ2-3; 7 bases are a match to TRBD1. Trimming cost V 4 bases and J 2 bases; bases outside gene matches: 4. CDR1 SGHRS and CDR2 YFSETQ come from the germline V gene. The CDR3 is 14 amino acids. The CDR3 is CASSLDRDTDTQYF. The DNA of the CDR3 is TGCGCCAGCAGCCTCGACAGGGACACAGATACGCAGTATTTT.